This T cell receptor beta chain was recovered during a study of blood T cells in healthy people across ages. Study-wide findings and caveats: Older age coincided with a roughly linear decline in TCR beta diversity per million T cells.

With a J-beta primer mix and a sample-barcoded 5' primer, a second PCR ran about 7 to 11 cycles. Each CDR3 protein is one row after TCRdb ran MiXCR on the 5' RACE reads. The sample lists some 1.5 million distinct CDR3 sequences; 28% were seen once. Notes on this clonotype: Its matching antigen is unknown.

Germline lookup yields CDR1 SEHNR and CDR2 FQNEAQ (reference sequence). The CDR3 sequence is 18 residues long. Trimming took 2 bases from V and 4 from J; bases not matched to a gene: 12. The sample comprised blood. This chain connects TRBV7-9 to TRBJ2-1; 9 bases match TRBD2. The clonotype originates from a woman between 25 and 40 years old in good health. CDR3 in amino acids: CASSLSFERGADYNEQFF. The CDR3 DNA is TGTGCCAGCAGCTTATCTTTTGAGCGGGGGGCGGATTACAATGAGCAGTTCTTC.